The sequence of this T cell receptor (beta chain) was determined in a study of Graves' ophthalmopathy and Graves' hyperthyroidism. The CDR3 has 15 amino acids. V was cut by 5 bases and J by 2 bases, with 13 bases left in between. Amplified TCR beta CDR3 regions were obtained using RNA transcripts as template. The first-round RT-PCR employed HTBI primers together with the Qiagen OneStep RT-PCR kit. A multiplex PCR was then performed as the second round. MiXCR, run by TCRdb on the multiplex PCR reads, gives a single entry per CDR3 protein. The sample records roughly 400,000 distinct CDR3 sequences, over 15% being singletons. At least ten counts were recorded for this clonotype.

This receptor was identified in a woman between 18 and 29 years old with stable Graves' hyperthyroidism. Sequences were obtained from peripheral blood. The V call is TRBV12-3 or TRBV12-4, the J call TRBJ1-5, with D perhaps TRBD1 (6 bases). The CDR3 here is CASSGRGGGNQPQHF. The CDR3 region has the DNA TGTGCCAGCAGTGGCAGGGGAGGAGGCAATCAGCCCCAGCATTTT.